One and the same sample provided the 24 T cell receptor beta chains below, sequenced in a study of CD8+CD57+ T cells in acquired aplastic anemia. The template for TCR beta VDJ and CDR3 sequence profiling was genomic DNA. TCRdb re-analysed the reads in MiXCR, keeping a single row per CDR3 protein. The repertoire holds 150,000 to 200,000 distinct CDR3 sequences, around half seen once, with around 1.8% in the top ten. In patients chosen for sequencing, flow cytometry had shown CD8+CD57+ cell expansion. Input material: sorted CD4+, CD8+, or CD8+CD57+ T cells (not recorded which) from PBMCs. The origin of the receptors is a human donor with aplastic anemia.

This clonotype has a count of ten or more. It is unclear where the CDR3 begins or ends on the DNA, so no DNA is shown, and the CDR3 is as TCRdb lists it. The chain combines TRBV19 with TRBJ1-2; the DNA was not used to check the table's D call, TRBD1. The CDR3 totals 15 residues, both ends included. Germline V gene sequence: CDR1 LNHDA, CDR2 SQIVND (reference sequence). The CDR3 protein is CASSMVGLGNGQSNF.

The gene calls are TRBV7-9 and TRBJ1-2, with a tentative D call TRBD1 (5 bases). V was cut by 5 bases and J by 1 base, with 11 bases left in between. The CDR3 totals 14 residues. Looked up from germline, CDR1 is SEHNR and CDR2 is FQNEAQ (reference sequence). The CDR3 sequence is CASSPRDVNYGYTF. The CDR3 DNA reads as TGTGCCAGCAGCCCCCGGGACGTTAACTATGGCTACACCTTC.

The V and J genes are TRBV15 and TRBJ2-2; D tentatively reads TRBD1 or TRBD2 (6 bases each). This CDR3 spans 13 amino acids. The V gene lost 11 bases and the J gene lost 4 bases, with 14 bases spanning the gap. CDR1 is LNHNV, CDR2 YYDKDF, per germline (reference sequence). The CDR3 bases are TGTGCCGGCACCCCGGGGGCCACCGGGGAGCTGTTTTTT. Encoded protein: CAGTPGATGELFF.

This clonotype showed up just a few times. The V gene is TRBV14, the J gene TRBJ2-5; the D is unclear. Germline V gene sequence: CDR1 SGHDN, CDR2 FVKESK. The CDR3 covers 11 residues. V was trimmed by 3 bases and J by 5 bases, leaving 4 bases between them. The CDR3 bases are TGTGCCAGCAGCCAGTGGGAGACCCAGTACTTC. Its translation: CASSQWETQYF. The full variable domain, in which reference TRBV14 and TRBJ2-5 provide the parts outside the CDR3, is EAGVTQFPSHSVIEKGQTVTLRCDPISGHDNLYWYRRVMGKEIKFLLHFVKESKQDESGMPNNRFLAERTGGTYSTLKVQPAELEDSGVYFCASSQWETQYFGPGTRLLVL.

This clonotype has a count of ten or more. The V gene is TRBV5-1, the J gene TRBJ2-3; 7 bases match TRBD1. The V gene's germline CDR1 is SGHRS and CDR2 YFSETQ. V lost 4 bases and J lost 3; bases outside the gene matches: 5. This CDR3 has 14 amino acids. This CDR3 reads CASSEGAKTDTQYF. The CDR3 DNA sequence: TGCGCCAGCAGCGAGGGGGCGAAGACAGATACGCAGTATTTT.

This sequence joins TRBV24-1 and TRBJ1-1; 9 bases fit TRBD1. The J segment lost 2 bases and the V segment lost 10 bases, leaving 10 bases of the junction unmatched. Germline assignment: CDR1 KGHDR and CDR2 SFDVKD. The CDR3 runs 15 residues. The CDR3 sequence: CATSSGTGINTEAFF. CDR3 nucleotides: TGTGCCACAAGCTCCGGGACAGGGATTAACACTGAAGCTTTCTTT.

The V gene is TRBV2, the J gene TRBJ2-3; the D is unclear. CDR1 is SNHLY and CDR2 is FYNNEI in the germline V gene. The CDR3 totals 15 residues. V lost 1 base to trimming and J lost 4 bases, with 12 bases between them. The CDR3 reads CASSEGTISADTQYF. The CDR3 coding sequence is TGTGCCAGCAGTGAAGGGACGATTTCCGCAGATACGCAGTATTTT.

In its sample, this clonotype was seen many times. This chain uses TRBV20-1 with TRBJ2-2; 10 nucleotides agree with TRBD2. Germline values: CDR1 DFQATT, CDR2 SNEGSKA (reference sequence). V lost 1 base to trimming and J lost 7 bases; unmatched junction nucleotides: 3. The CDR3 contains 14 residues. The CDR3 nucleotides read TGCAGTGCTAGAGGACTAGCGGGCTACGGGGAGCTGTTTTTT. Protein sequence: CSARGLAGYGELFF.

This clonotype occurred many times. This chain connects TRBV5-1 to TRBJ2-5, with a weak D call TRBD2 (5 bases). Trimming took 7 bases from V and 3 from J, leaving 10 bases between them. This CDR3 contains 12 residues. In germline, CDR1 is SGHRS, CDR2 YFSETQ. The DNA for the CDR3 is TGCGCCAGCCGTGGACTGAAAGAGACCCAGTACTTC. The encoded protein is CASRGLKETQYF.

This clonotype turned up a few times. The CDR3 DNA sequence: TGTGCCAGCAGTAAACAGGGGGCCCTGAACACTGAAGCTTTCTTT. It codes for CASSKQGALNTEAFF. The chain recombines TRBV2 with TRBJ1-1; 9 bases match TRBD1. V lost 5 bases, J lost 0 bases, and 4 bases stayed unmatched. CDR3 size: 15 residues. Germline assignment: CDR1 SNHLY and CDR2 FYNNEI.

This sequence joins TRBV3-1 and TRBJ2-7; 8 bases are shared with TRBD1. This CDR3 comprises 15 residues. With 5 bases clipped from V and 2 bases from J, the junction kept 8 bases outside the gene matches. Germline values: CDR1 LGHDT, CDR2 YNNKEL (reference sequence). CDR3 loop: CASSGSGTGPYEQYF. CDR3 coding DNA: TGTGCCAGCAGCGGATCCGGGACAGGCCCCTACGAGCAGTACTTC.

This clonotype was seen more than once but under ten times. The chain recombines TRBV7-9 with TRBJ2-7; unclear D gene. The CDR3 is 15 residues long. Trimming cost V 5 bases and J 0 bases, with 14 bases left between them. Germline CDR1 SEHNR, CDR2 FQNEAQ (reference sequence). CDR3 DNA sequence: TGTGCCAGCAGCACCTCGGCAGGTAGCTCCTACGAGCAGTACTTC. Translating it yields CASSTSAGSSYEQYF.

The V call is TRBV5-1, the J call TRBJ2-5; D perhaps matches TRBD1 (6 bases). The CDR3 is made up of 15 amino acids. The V and J ends lost 0 bases and 2 bases respectively, with 11 bases between them. Germline V gene data show CDR1 as SGHRS and CDR2 as YFSETQ. CDR3 sequence reads: CASSLGFGQQETQYF. The CDR3 nucleotides read TGCGCCAGCAGCTTGGGTTTTGGACAGCAAGAGACCCAGTACTTC.

This clonotype appeared a few times. The chain uses TRBV13 and TRBJ1-2; the match to TRBD1 covers 8 bases. The V gene's germline CDR1 is PRHDT and CDR2 FYEKMQ (reference sequence). V gave up 0 bases and J gave up 11 bases; unmatched junction bases: 2. The CDR3 is 12 residues long. CDR3 residues: CASSLGDRVYTF. DNA for the CDR3: TGTGCCAGCAGCTTAGGGGACAGGGTGTACACCTTC. Complete variable domain (other parts from reference TRBV13 and TRBJ1-2): AAGVIQSPRHLIKEKRETATLKCYPIPRHDTVYWYQQGPGQDPQFLISFYEKMQSDKGSIPDRFSAQQFSDYHSELNMSSLELGDSALYFCASSLGDRVYTFGSGTRLTVV.

This clonotype was seen many times. This chain joins TRBV5-4 and TRBJ1-5, with D hard to call. Germline CDR1 reads SGHNT; CDR2 reads YYREEE (reference sequence). With 3 bases removed from V and 4 bases from J, the gap between germline ends came to 8 bases. CDR3 length equals 13 residues. CDR3 coding DNA: TGTGCCAGCAGCTGGGAGAAAAATCAGCCCCAGCATTTT. Protein product: CASSWEKNQPQHF. Using reference TRBV5-4 and TRBJ1-5 for the parts outside the CDR3, the full variable domain is ETGVTQSPTHLIKTRGQQVTLRCSSQSGHNTVSWYQQALGQGPQFIFQYYREEENGRGNFPPRFSGLQFPNYSSELNVNALELDDSALYLCASSWEKNQPQHFGDGTRLSIL.

This clonotype was recorded many times. V is TRBV18 and J is TRBJ1-6, with D possibly being TRBD1 (5 bases). Germline-derived CDR1 and CDR2 are KGHSH and LQKENI. This CDR3 is built from 15 residues. V was cut by 3 bases and J by 6 bases, with 12 bases left in between. The CDR3 is CASSPTRGGNSPLHF. The CDR3 DNA follows: TGTGCCAGCTCACCGACTCGGGGGGGTAATTCACCCCTCCACTTT. The whole variable domain, remainder taken from reference TRBV18 and TRBJ1-6, is NAGVMQNPRHLVRRRGQEARLRCSPMKGHSHVYWYRQLPEEGLKFMVYLQKENIIDESGMPKERFSAEFPKEGPSILRIQQVVRGDSAAYFCASSPTRGGNSPLHFGNGTRLTVT.

This chain uses TRBV19 with TRBJ2-5; D remains unclear. In germline, CDR1 is LNHDA, CDR2 SQIVND (reference sequence). V lost 3 bases, J lost 5 bases, and 10 bases lay in between. The CDR3 sequence is 13 residues long. The CDR3 reads CASSIWGSETQYF. CDR3 coding DNA: TGTGCCAGTAGTATTTGGGGTTCCGAGACCCAGTACTTC.

This chain connects TRBV6-1 to TRBJ2-3; no firm D call. The V end was cut by 8 bases, the J end by 4 bases, with 16 bases between. CDR1 and CDR2 (germline): MNHNS, SASEGT. This CDR3 comprises 14 residues. The CDR3 here is CASEWARSSDTQYF. DNA for the CDR3: TGTGCCAGCGAGTGGGCGCGGTCATCAGATACGCAGTATTTT.

This clonotype was observed once. The rearrangement joins TRBV7-3 to TRBJ2-1; no clear D gene. The CDR3 is 13 amino acids. Germline values: CDR1 SGHTA, CDR2 FQGTGA. V was pared by 0 bases and J by 7 bases, with 7 bases between. The CDR3: CASSLTPVNEQFF. The CDR3 DNA reads as TGTGCCAGCAGCTTAACTCCGGTGAATGAGCAGTTCTTC.

The chain joins TRBV9 to TRBJ2-1; a possible D gene is TRBD2 (5 bases). There are 15 residues in the CDR3. The V end was cut by 0 bases, the J end by 6 bases, with 13 bases between. Germline CDR1 is SGDLS and CDR2 is YYNGEE. The CDR3 protein is CASSVGPTSGNEQFF. The CDR3 DNA sequence: TGTGCCAGCAGCGTAGGCCCCACGAGCGGCAATGAGCAGTTCTTC.

This clonotype was seen ten or more times. The V gene is TRBV29-1, the J gene TRBJ2-3; TRBD2 matches at 12 bases. This CDR3 contains 14 residues. CDR1 SQVTM and CDR2 ANQGSEA come from the germline V gene. Trimming took 6 bases from V and 1 from J; bases not matched to a gene: 2. CDR3 bases: TGCAGCGTCCGACTAGCGGGGGGCACAGATACGCAGTATTTT. Its translation: CSVRLAGGTDTQYF.

This chain links TRBV18 with TRBJ1-3; D not certain. V was clipped by 6 bases and J by 0 bases, with 15 bases between them. Germline V gene lookup returns CDR1 KGHSH and CDR2 LQKENI. CDR3 length: 16 residues. Written as DNA, the CDR3 is TGTGCCAGCTCCGAACAGCAGCTGCACTCTGGAAACACCATATATTTT. Its translation: CASSEQQLHSGNTIYF.

This sequence joins TRBV10-3 and TRBJ1-1; unclear D gene. The germline V gene encodes CDR1 ENHRY and CDR2 SYGVKD. V lost 10 bases and J lost 1, with 16 bases in between. The CDR3 is made up of 14 amino acids. The CDR3 is CATKVEGRNTEAFF. The CDR3 DNA reads as TGTGCCACCAAGGTGGAGGGCCGGAACACTGAAGCTTTCTTT.

This clonotype was observed a few times. The CDR3: CASSPAGSGKIYEQYF. DNA of the CDR3: TGCGCCAGCAGCCCGGCAGGTAGCGGGAAGATTTACGAGCAGTACTTC. The genes are TRBV5-1 and TRBJ2-7, with 8 bases aligning to TRBD2. The CDR3 has 16 residues. From germline, CDR1 is SGHRS and CDR2 YFSETQ. V gave up 4 bases and J gave up 4 bases; unmatched junction bases: 13.